The TCR beta chain described here comes from a study of shared clonotypes between healthy human individuals. The V end was cut by 0 bases, the J end by 2 bases, with 19 bases between. The CDR3 is 19 amino acids. Germline values: CDR1 MGHRA, CDR2 YSYEKL. Using approximately 200 ng DNA, around 30,000 T cell genomes, the sorted-subset replicate PCRs were run. Sequenced by immunoSEQ multiplex PCR; TCRdb stores in-frame clones only, minus some. The sample shows over a million clones, 78% of them seen only once. The sample holds a few counts of this clone. The sequencing sample was made of memory CD4+ T cells from PBMCs. As to subset: CD45RA-negative fraction. The chain links TRBV4-1 to TRBJ2-2; D perhaps matches TRBD1 (5 bases). The receptor was isolated from a man aged 18 to 35 in good health. Some clones in this sample may be carry-over from other donors' samples. CDR3 DNA: TGCGCCAGCAGCCAAGATGTTTGGACCGCGGACACTAACACCGGGGAGCTGTTTTTT. It codes for CASSQDVWTADTNTGELFF.